This TCR beta chain was identified in a study of CD8 T cells in Susac syndrome. Study conclusions and caveats: The number of individuals included in the study's TCR sequencing and HLA analysis was acknowledged as relatively small.

Notes on this clonotype: What it binds is unknown.

Reverse transcription of roughly 0.5 to 1 ug RNA used random hexamers. With immunoSEQ multiplex PCR, TCR beta CDR3 was amplified across 54 Vbeta and 13 Jbeta. MiXCR, run by TCRdb on the immunoSEQ multiplex PCR reads, gives a single entry per CDR3 protein. The sample consists of approximately 160,000 distinct CDR3 sequences, approximately 93% of them appearing once. Sequencing of TCR beta was carried out in blood CD8+ and CD4+ T cells. Purification of the CD8+ and CD4+ T cells relied on negative isolation, and TEMRA cells underwent FACS enrichment. The sequencing sample was made of CD4+ T cells from PBMCs. The sequence was obtained from a human donor with multiple sclerosis.

CDR3 in amino acids: CASQTGTYFRSNQPQHF. The CDR3 DNA reads as TGTGCCAGCCAGACCGGGACATACTTCAGGAGCAATCAGCCCCAGCATTTT. The chain employs TRBV19 and TRBJ1-5, with a possible D match to TRBD1 (6 bases). CDR1 LNHDA and CDR2 SQIVND come from the germline V gene (reference sequence). This CDR3 is built from 17 residues. Trimming took off 9 bases at V and 1 base at J, with 22 bases between the two ends.